A selection of T cell receptor beta chains follows, all from one sample in a study of blood T cells in healthy people across ages. TCRdb used MiXCR to reprocess the 5' RACE reads, holding one entry per CDR3 protein. The sample shows about 780,000 distinct CDR3 sequences, about 59% of them seen only once. Sample: blood. The receptor source for this set is a man aged 30-40 years in good health. The CDR3 runs from the conserved cysteine through the conserved F or W.

J,V,CDR3
TRBJ1-1,TRBV11-1,CASRPVQLNTEAFF
TRBJ2-3,TRBV7-3,CASSLTGGAPPDTQYF
TRBJ2-5,TRBV6-6,CASSPAGEGVNNEQYF
TRBJ2-3,TRBV2,CAIQGATPPSGDEFTDTQYF
TRBJ2-1,TRBV27,CASSFGPSGGIAGYNEQFF
TRBJ2-3,TRBV4-2,CASSQGGNTQYF
TRBJ2-1,TRBV10-3,CAISAAVAGGRYNEQFF
TRBJ1-5,TRBV9,CASSAGGQITSNQPQHF
TRBJ2-7,TRBV27,CASSFGRGGKSYEQYF
TRBJ2-1,TRBV20-1,CSAREGRKSYNEQFF
TRBJ2-1,TRBV27,CASSPSTSGGEQFF
TRBJ1-4,TRBV7-2,CASGQGPTNEKLFF
TRBJ2-5,TRBV7-9,CASSFRGQTGAQYF
TRBJ1-1,TRBV20-1,CSARTGNGDTDAFF
TRBJ1-5,TRBV7-9,CASSLVGSAIQPQHF
TRBJ2-5,TRBV10-3,CAISARGQGRVETQYF
TRBJ2-7,TRBV4-2,CASSQDLGGTLYEQYF
TRBJ2-7,TRBV28,CASSLRAGVYEQYF
TRBJ1-2,TRBV3-1,CAGSQDGVYRLTF
TRBJ1-1,TRBV27,CASSWSFNTEAFF
TRBJ2-5,TRBV4-2,CASSQGLAGELAETQYF
TRBJ2-1,TRBV29-1,CSGGGLRNEQFF
TRBJ1-2,TRBV11-2,CASSSQETYGYTF
TRBJ2-5,TRBV20-1,CSAQTFQETQYF
TRBJ1-6,TRBV6-6,CAGHGTGVSPLHF
.,TRBV6-2/TRBV6-3,CASSFPTALRYEQYF
TRBJ2-6,TRBV29-1,CSVEVFRASNVLTF
TRBJ2-2,TRBV7-2,CASSLGAGEAGELFF
TRBJ1-5,TRBV20-1,CSARANHGSPQHF